Following are 15 T cell receptor beta chains from one sample sequenced in a study of CD8+ T cells in alopecia areata. Investigators isolated RNA and reverse transcribed it into cDNA to act as the sequencing template. Sequencing used immunoSEQ multiplex PCR; TCRdb keeps in-frame clones, though not all of them. This table holds some 180,000 clones, around three fifths found once. Material: CD8+ T cells sorted from blood. These receptors were taken from a human donor in good health.

This chain joins TRBV28 and TRBJ1-2, with D uncertain. V lost 2 bases and J 4 bases, leaving 20 bases between the germline ends. CDR1 is MDHEN, CDR2 SYDVKM, per germline. The CDR3 has 17 residues. CDR3 coding DNA: TGTGCCAGCAGTTTAAGACCAGGAGGCTGGCTTCCCTATGGCTACACCTTC. Translating it yields CASSLRPGGWLPYGYTF.

The chain combines TRBV5-6 with TRBJ2-5, with D perhaps TRBD1 or TRBD2 (5 bases each). V was cut by 3 bases and J by 3 bases, with 9 bases left in between. The CDR3 loop spans 13 amino acids. Germline loops: CDR1 SGHDT, CDR2 YYEEEE. CDR3 nucleotide sequence: TGTGCCAGCAGCTCCGGGACGGAAGAGACCCAGTACTTC. It is translated as CASSSGTEETQYF.

The V gene is TRBV7-6, the J gene TRBJ2-1, with 8 positions matching TRBD2. Germline-derived CDR1 and CDR2 are SGHVS and FNYEAQ. V was clipped by 1 base and J by 6 bases; unmatched bases: 2. This CDR3 has 14 amino acids. CDR3 in amino acids: CASSLGAGGNEQFF. The CDR3 DNA sequence: TGTGCCAGCAGCTTAGGGGCGGGGGGCAATGAGCAGTTCTTC.

This chain uses TRBV29-1 with TRBJ1-4; no reliable D call. CDR1 is SQVTM and CDR2 is ANQGSEA in the germline V gene. V was cut by 0 bases and J by 0 bases, with 8 bases left in between. This CDR3 comprises 15 residues. CDR3 amino acids: CSVEDPGSTNEKLFF. In nucleotides, the CDR3 is TGCAGCGTTGAAGATCCGGGGTCAACTAATGAAAAACTGTTTTTT.

The gene calls are TRBV19 and TRBJ1-5; D is unclear. The germline V and J ends were trimmed by 6 bases and 8 bases, with 17 bases remaining between them. This CDR3 spans 14 amino acids. Germline V gene sequence: CDR1 LNHDA, CDR2 SQIVND (reference sequence). As DNA, the CDR3 is TGTGCCAGTAGCAGAAGGGCCGGGAAAGAGCCCCAGCATTTT. Translating it yields CASSRRAGKEPQHF.

The rearrangement links TRBV25-1 to TRBJ2-3; D not certain. The CDR3 is 16 amino acids. In germline, CDR1 is MGHDK, CDR2 SYGVNS. V was pared by 1 base and J by 3 bases, with 14 bases between. The CDR3 here is CASSESGYLETDTQYF. The CDR3 DNA reads as TGTGCCAGCAGTGAATCCGGGTATTTGGAGACAGATACGCAGTATTTT. The full variable domain, its missing parts supplied by reference TRBV25-1 and TRBJ2-3, is EADIYQTPRYLVIGTGKKITLECSQTMGHDKMYWYQQDPGMELHLIHYSYGVNSTEKGDLSSESTVSRIRTEHFPLTLESARPSHTSQYLCASSESGYLETDTQYFGPGTRLTVL.

The chain is built from TRBV29-1 and TRBJ1-3; a possible D gene is TRBD1 (5 bases). CDR3 length: 15 amino acids. Looked up from germline, CDR1 is SQVTM and CDR2 is ANQGSEA. V lost 4 bases and J lost 0, with 13 bases in between. The CDR3 sequence: CSVGPTGNSGNTIYF. The CDR3 DNA reads TGCAGCGTTGGCCCCACAGGCAACTCTGGAAACACCATATATTTT. The full variable domain, in which reference TRBV29-1 and TRBJ1-3 provide the parts outside the CDR3, is SAVISQKPSRDICQRGTSLTIQCQVDSQVTMMFWYRQQPGQSLTLIATANQGSEATYESGFVIDKFPISRPNLTFSTLTVSNMSPEDSSIYLCSVGPTGNSGNTIYFGEGSWLTVV.

The chain recombines TRBV2 with TRBJ2-7, with 9 nucleotides matching TRBD2. V shed 3 bases and J 3 bases; nucleotides not matched to a gene: 9. The germline V gene has CDR1 SNHLY and CDR2 FYNNEI. The CDR3 totals 16 residues. CDR3 sequence (DNA): TGTGCCAGCAGTGACCCTGGCGGGGGGGCCCTCTACGAGCAGTACTTC. Protein sequence: CASSDPGGGALYEQYF.

The V and J genes are TRBV6-5 and TRBJ2-3, with D possibly called TRBD1 or TRBD2 (5 bases each). Trimming removed 2 bases at V and 1 base at J, with 7 bases between. The CDR3 runs to 14 residues. Germline lookup yields CDR1 MNHEY and CDR2 SVGAGI. CDR3 protein: CASSYMGGTDTQYF. The CDR3 bases are TGTGCCAGCAGTTACATGGGGGGCACAGATACGCAGTATTTT.

In this sample, this clone turned up many times. This chain uses TRBV13 with TRBJ1-2, with D tentatively TRBD1 (6 bases). Trimming shortened V by 4 bases and J by 3 bases, and 18 bases separated the two germline ends. The CDR3 sequence is 16 residues long. The germline V gene has CDR1 PRHDT and CDR2 FYEKMQ (reference sequence). CDR3 bases: TGTGCCAGCAGCTCCAGGGAGGCCGACAGGTACTATGGCTACACCTTC. Translation gives CASSSREADRYYGYTF.

The chain is built from TRBV7-9 and TRBJ2-7, with 8 nucleotides matching TRBD2. Germline loops: CDR1 SEHNR, CDR2 FQNEAQ (reference sequence). The CDR3 consists of 13 residues. Unmatched junction bases numbered 3, after V lost 5 bases and J lost 3 bases. This CDR3 is CASSPGGGYEQYF. DNA of the CDR3: TGTGCCAGCAGCCCCGGGGGGGGCTACGAGCAGTACTTC.

This clone was counted between two and nine times. The chain links TRBV10-3 to TRBJ2-5; D unresolved. V was clipped by 2 bases and J by 4 bases, with 5 bases between them. Germline CDR1 ENHRY, CDR2 SYGVKD. The CDR3 covers 12 residues. The CDR3 spells CAISETGETQYF. The CDR3 coding sequence is TGTGCCATCAGTGAGACCGGAGAGACCCAGTACTTC.

The chain links TRBV5-6 to TRBJ1-1; D not resolved. This CDR3 is 12 amino acids long. Germline assignment: CDR1 SGHDT and CDR2 YYEEEE. V dropped 3 bases and J dropped 3 bases, with 6 bases sitting between them. The DNA for the CDR3 is TGTGCCAGCAGCTACGATGACACTGAAGCTTTCTTT. Translation gives CASSYDDTEAFF.

The chain employs TRBV30 and TRBJ2-7; D tentatively fits TRBD1 or TRBD2 (5 bases each). V was trimmed by 3 bases and J by 5 bases, leaving 17 bases between them. Germline loops: CDR1 GTSNPN, CDR2 SVGIG (reference sequence). The CDR3 sequence is 14 residues long. The CDR3 sequence is CAWSETGTGNEQYF. CDR3 coding DNA: TGTGCCTGGAGCGAGACTGGGACGGGTAACGAGCAGTACTTC.

The chain employs TRBV27 and TRBJ2-1; D is perhaps TRBD2 (6 bases). Germline V gives CDR1 MNHEY, CDR2 SMNVEV (reference sequence). The V end lost 5 bases, the J end lost 1 base, and 18 bases lay between the germline ends. The CDR3 extends over 17 amino acids. The CDR3 region is CASSPFPGGQSYNEQFF. The CDR3 nucleotides read TGTGCCAGCAGTCCTTTCCCCGGGGGTCAGTCCTACAATGAGCAGTTCTTC.